This TCR beta chain comes out of a study of T cell changes during pregnancy in multiple sclerosis. CDR1 and CDR2 from the germline V gene are LNHDA and SQIVND (reference sequence). The CDR3 is 13 amino acids. Trimming removed 4 bases from V and 10 bases from J, with 16 bases in between. This table comes from immunoSEQ multiplex PCR, and its TCRdb copy is limited to in-frame clones, with some not included. The sample has approximately 80,000 clones, around 93% seen once. This material consisted of peripheral blood, taken in the second trimester of pregnancy. This receptor was identified in a female donor in good health, enrolled as a control in a pregnancy study. V gene TRBV19 combines with J gene TRBJ1-1; possibly TRBD1 for D (5 bases). The DNA of the CDR3 is TGTGCCAGTAGTAGCGGGACTTCCCCCCGAGCTTTCTTT. It translates to CASSSGTSPRAFF. Variable domain in full (rest from reference TRBV19 and TRBJ1-1): DGGITQSPKYLFRKEGQNVTLSCEQNLNHDAMYWYRQDPGQGLRLIYYSQIVNDFQKGDIAEGYSVSREKKESFPLTVTSAQKNPTAFYLCASSSGTSPRAFFGQGTRLTVV.